This TCR beta chain was retrieved from a study of CD4 and CD8 cells across lung adenocarcinoma regions. One entry per CDR3 protein results from TCRdb running MiXCR on the PCR reads. The data hold 10,000 to 15,000 distinct CDR3 sequences, with under 75% observed a single time. For this clonotype: One junction end does not reproduce the germline sequence, and a read error may be involved.

Germline CDR1 is SGHTA and CDR2 is FQGNSA. There are 15 residues in the CDR3. The sequencing sample was made of CD8+ T cells from the margin of a lung tumor. This chain joins TRBV7-2 and TRBJ2-3; 8 bases map to TRBD1. The source of this sequence is a female donor with lung adenocarcinoma. The CD4 and CD8 labels of this study may be unreliable. CDR3 region: CARSLAGGYKDTQYF. Written as DNA, the CDR3 is TGTGCCCGCAGCCTAGCAGGGGGCTACAAAGATACTCAGTATTTT.